What follows are 5 T cell receptor beta chains derived from one specimen sequenced in a study of blood T cell repertoires in COVID-19. Profiled with immunoSEQ multiplex PCR; TCRdb holds only in-frame clones, not every one. The data hold some 240,000 clones, with about four fifths observed a single time. Sequencing was performed on peripheral blood. All receptors come from an elderly woman with COVID-19, enrolled during active disease.

The chain has TRBV28 and TRBJ2-1, with 8 bases lining up with TRBD2. Losses at the gene ends were 6 bases for V and 2 bases for J; bases not matched to a gene: 9. The CDR3 sequence is 16 residues long. CDR1 and CDR2 (germline): MDHEN, SYDVKM. CDR3 amino acids: CASSLAGLGTYNEQFF. The CDR3 DNA is TGTGCCAGCAGCCTAGCGGGTCTAGGGACCTACAATGAGCAGTTCTTC.

The chain joins TRBV5-4 to TRBJ2-7; 11 nucleotides align to TRBD2. There are 17 residues in the CDR3. V dropped 2 bases and J dropped 3; count of bases not matched to a gene: 10. The germline V gene encodes CDR1 SGHNT and CDR2 YYREEE (reference sequence). The CDR3 is CASSLTAGLADLYEQYF. In DNA, the CDR3 is TGTGCCAGCAGCTTAACGGCGGGACTAGCGGACCTCTACGAGCAGTACTTC.

The V call is TRBV30, the J call TRBJ1-5; tentative D call: TRBD1 (6 bases). The ends were cut back, 2 bases at V and 3 bases at J, with 8 bases in the middle. CDR1 is GTSNPN, CDR2 SVGIG, per germline (reference sequence). The CDR3 is 13 residues long. This chain's CDR3 is CAWSYRANQPQHF. The CDR3 nucleotides are TGTGCCTGGAGTTACAGGGCCAATCAGCCCCAGCATTTT.

V and J are TRBV23-1 and TRBJ1-1; D perhaps matches TRBD1 (6 bases). TRBV23-1 is labeled an ORF, and its function is uncertain. Trimming removed 4 bases from V and 0 bases from J, with 21 bases in between. There are 18 residues in the CDR3. The CDR3, as DNA: TGCGCCAGCAGTCCTAATCAGGGGTGTTGGCCGATGAACACTGAAGCTTTCTTT. Translation: CASSPNQGCWPMNTEAFF.

The chain links TRBV3-1 (or the pseudogene TRBV3-2) to TRBJ2-7; 11 bases align to TRBD2. Trimming cost V 4 bases and J 7 bases; bases outside gene matches: 12. Germline assignment: CDR1 LGHDT and CDR2 YNNKEL (reference sequence). CDR3 size: 16 residues. DNA of the CDR3: TGTGCCAGCAGCCGCATTAGCGGGGGGGCCGATGGGGAGCAGTACTTC. Protein product: CASSRISGGADGEQYF.